A single sample gave rise to the 5 T cell receptor beta chains below, sequenced in a study of cytomegalovirus exposure and HLA in healthy donors. PCR employed 60 Vbeta and 13 Jbeta primers. TCRdb's table, derived via immunoSEQ multiplex PCR, lists solely in-frame clones and lacks some. The sample has 110,000 to 150,000 clones, 60% to 85% seen once. The sequenced sample consisted of PBMCs. Every receptor here comes from a male donor in good health and CMV-seronegative.

The rearrangement links TRBV4-1 to TRBJ1-2; 9 bases match TRBD1. V lost 1 base to trimming and J lost 7 bases; unmatched junction nucleotides: 7. The CDR3 is 15 residues long. Germline loops: CDR1 MGHRA, CDR2 YSYEKL. CDR3 sequence (DNA): TGCGCCAGCAGCCAAGGCAGTACAGGGGGCGGTGGCTACACCTTC. Its protein is CASSQGSTGGGGYTF.

The chain has TRBV13 and TRBJ2-7; 9 bases are shared with TRBD2. After removal of 5 bases from V and 7 bases from J, the junction contained 9 bases not matched to a gene. The CDR3 loop spans 14 amino acids. Per the germline V gene, CDR1 is PRHDT and CDR2 is FYEKMQ (reference sequence). As DNA, the CDR3 is TGTGCCAGCAGCATTAGCGGGAGCCATTGGGAGCAGTACTTC. Its protein product is CASSISGSHWEQYF.

The chain couples TRBV7-6 to TRBJ2-3; 9 bases match TRBD2. From germline, CDR1 is SGHVS and CDR2 FNYEAQ. CDR3 length equals 15 residues. The ends lost 5 bases at V and 1 base at J; junction bases unmatched: 4. The CDR3 loop is CASSPTSGGTDTQYF. CDR3 nucleotide sequence: TGTGCCAGCAGCCCGACTAGCGGAGGCACAGATACGCAGTATTTT.

This clone was seen more than once but under ten times. This chain connects TRBV29-1 to TRBJ1-2; 9 positions match TRBD1. The V and J ends lost 4 bases and 4 bases, in that order; junction bases with no gene match: 4. The CDR3 consists of 13 residues. Germline-derived CDR1 and CDR2 are SQVTM and ANQGSEA. The CDR3 sequence is CSVALTGGYGYTF. The CDR3, as DNA: TGCAGCGTTGCCCTGACAGGGGGCTATGGCTACACCTTC.

The CDR3 region has the DNA TGTGCCAGCAGCGTAGGGGACAGTAACAATGAGCAGTTCTTC. As protein: CASSVGDSNNEQFF. The genes are TRBV9 and TRBJ2-1, with 7 positions matching TRBD1. This CDR3 has 14 amino acids. Germline V gene lookup returns CDR1 SGDLS and CDR2 YYNGEE. Trimming took 0 bases from V and 5 from J; bases not matched to a gene: 2.